The 30 T cell receptor beta chains in this list originate from one sample, sequenced in a study of blood T cell repertoires in COVID-19. TCRdb's table, derived via immunoSEQ multiplex PCR, lists solely in-frame clones and lacks some. The top ten clones hold around 2.5% of a sample with about 270,000 clones, about 87% of them seen once. The sequenced sample was peripheral blood. These receptors were obtained from a woman aged 45-65 years with acute or convalescent COVID-19.

This chain links TRBV28 with TRBJ2-5; 12 nucleotides align to TRBD2. V shed 8 bases and J 5 bases; nucleotides not matched to a gene: 6. CDR3 length: 14 residues. Germline V CDR1 and CDR2: MDHEN, SYDVKM. The CDR3 protein is CASLGLAGLETQYF. The CDR3 region has the DNA TGTGCCAGCTTGGGACTAGCGGGCCTGGAGACCCAGTACTTC.

This clone was counted a single time. The CDR3 sequence: CASSRSGAYEQYF. The DNA for the CDR3 is TGTGCCAGCAGCAGGTCGGGGGCCTACGAGCAGTACTTC. The chain carries TRBV7-2 and TRBJ2-7; the D gene is possibly TRBD2 (6 bases). The CDR3 covers 13 residues. Between the trimmed V and J ends, which lost 5 bases and 2 bases, there was a span of 10 bases. Per the germline V gene, CDR1 is SGHTA and CDR2 is FQGNSA.

The chain recombines TRBV27 with TRBJ1-5; TRBD1 matches at 7 bases. The CDR3 is 19 residues long. CDR1 and CDR2 (germline): MNHEY, SMNVEV (reference sequence). The trim removed 2 bases at V and 3 bases at J, leaving 16 bases unmatched. The CDR3 region is CASSLGGRGSDVNNQPQHF. The CDR3 coding sequence is TGTGCCAGCAGTTTAGGGGGCAGGGGGTCCGACGTTAACAATCAGCCCCAGCATTTT.

The rearrangement joins TRBV11-2 to TRBJ2-7; perhaps TRBD2 as D (5 bases). The CDR3 length is 15 residues. CDR1 is SGHAT, CDR2 FQNNGV, per germline. V dropped 5 bases and J dropped 5 bases, with 19 bases sitting between them. CDR3 DNA: TGTGCCAGCAGCCCCCCGGTCTCGGGAATCCACGAGCAGTACTTC. Translating it yields CASSPPVSGIHEQYF.

This clone was observed a handful of times. The chain carries TRBV6-2 or TRBV6-3 and TRBJ2-1, with 11 bases matching TRBD2. The junction had 6 bases not matched to a gene; V was cut back by 5 bases and J by 6 bases. CDR1 and CDR2 (germline): MNHEY, SVGEGT. The CDR3 totals 15 residues. CDR3 sequence (DNA): TGTGCCAGCAGTCAACTAGCGGGAGTCGTCAATGAGCAGTTCTTC. Translating it yields CASSQLAGVVNEQFF.

The rearrangement uses TRBV28 and TRBJ2-7; 7 bases fit TRBD2. The CDR3 is 13 amino acids. Trimming cost V 5 bases and J 4 bases; bases outside gene matches: 5. Looked up from germline, CDR1 is MDHEN and CDR2 is SYDVKM. The CDR3 nucleotides read TGTGCCAGCAGTCCTATAGCGGGTTACGAGCAGTACTTC. This codes for CASSPIAGYEQYF. The full variable domain, rest sourced from reference TRBV28 and TRBJ2-7, is DVKVTQSSRYLVKRTGEKVFLECVQDMDHENMFWYRQDPGLGLRLIYFSYDVKMKEKGDIPEGYSVSREKKERFSLILESASTNQTSMYLCASSPIAGYEQYFGPGTRLTVT.

The rearrangement links TRBV28 to TRBJ2-4, with 7 bases fitting TRBD2. Germline V gene lookup returns CDR1 MDHEN and CDR2 SYDVKM. CDR3 length: 16 residues. V was clipped by 5 bases and J by 0 bases; unmatched bases: 7. CDR3 in amino acids: CASSGWGGLAKNIQYF. For the CDR3, the DNA is TGTGCCAGCAGTGGGTGGGGAGGGCTAGCCAAAAACATTCAGTACTTC.

The J gene is TRBJ1-2, the V gene TRBV5-4; a weak D match, TRBD1 (5 bases). Germline V lookup: CDR1 SGHNT, CDR2 YYREEE (reference sequence). The CDR3 is 11 residues long. V was pared by 4 bases and J by 7 bases, with 8 bases between. The DNA for the CDR3 is TGTGCCAGCAGCCTAGGGGTTGGCTACACCTTC. This translates into CASSLGVGYTF.

In this sample, this clone turned up a few times. The chain employs TRBV3-1 (or the pseudogene TRBV3-2) and TRBJ2-5; a possible D gene is TRBD2 (6 bases). CDR1 is LGHDT, CDR2 YNNKEL, per germline (reference sequence). Trimming took off 4 bases at V and 6 bases at J, with 18 bases between the two ends. The CDR3 spans 15 residues. The CDR3 here is CASSPGGWSDQTQYF. The CDR3 coding sequence is TGTGCCAGCAGCCCTGGGGGGTGGAGCGACCAGACCCAGTACTTC.

V is TRBV24-1 and J is TRBJ2-2; D uncertain. With 5 bases removed from V and 4 bases from J, the gap between germline ends came to 10 bases. CDR1 and CDR2 from the germline V gene are KGHDR and SFDVKD. The CDR3 sequence is 14 residues long. The CDR3 DNA sequence: TGTGCCACCAGTGTGGCAGGTGGCACCGGGGAGCTGTTTTTT. This gives the protein CATSVAGGTGELFF.

The J gene is TRBJ1-2, the V gene TRBV10-3; weak D call: TRBD1 (6 bases). The CDR3 sequence is 12 residues long. The V and J ends lost 11 bases and 2 bases respectively, with 12 bases between them. CDR1 and CDR2 from the germline V gene are ENHRY and SYGVKD. CDR3 DNA: TGTGCCGCAGGGGACCTAAACTATGGCTACACCTTC. It codes for CAAGDLNYGYTF.

As DNA, the CDR3 is TGTGCCATCAGTGATCTTTTTGGGACTAGCGGGAGGATGTACAATGAGCAGTTCTTC. This encodes CAISDLFGTSGRMYNEQFF. V gene TRBV10-3 combines with J gene TRBJ2-1; TRBD2 aligns across 15 bases. CDR1 and CDR2 (germline): ENHRY, SYGVKD. V lost 3 bases to trimming and J lost 4 bases; unmatched junction nucleotides: 10. The CDR3 covers 19 residues.

The V and J genes are TRBV19 and TRBJ1-4, with 8 bases aligning to TRBD1. The CDR3 is 17 amino acids. V was clipped by 8 bases and J by 1 base; unmatched bases: 12. Germline-derived CDR1 and CDR2 are LNHDA and SQIVND (reference sequence). The CDR3 DNA sequence: TGTGCCAGTTCGGACAGGGTAATCGGAGTAACTAATGAAAAACTGTTTTTT. It translates to CASSDRVIGVTNEKLFF.

The chain links TRBV5-1 to TRBJ2-4; TRBD1 matches 7 bases. V was pared by 4 bases and J by 0 bases, with 19 bases of the junction left unmatched. The germline gives CDR1 SGHRS, CDR2 YFSETQ. This CDR3 comprises 20 residues. The CDR3 coding sequence is TGCGCCAGCAGCCCCAACGCCCCGGGACAGCAATTACTAGCCAAAAACATTCAGTACTTC. This gives the protein CASSPNAPGQQLLAKNIQYF.

The rearrangement joins TRBV18 to TRBJ1-2; 12 bases agree with TRBD1. V trimming: 2 bases; J trimming: 2 bases; junction bases outside the gene matches: 6. Germline V gene data show CDR1 as KGHSH and CDR2 as LQKENI. The length of the CDR3 is 17 residues. CDR3 sequence (DNA): TGTGCCAGCTCACCAGGCGGGGACAGGGGGCTCAACTATGGCTACACCTTC. It translates to CASSPGGDRGLNYGYTF.

The V call is TRBV3-1 (or the pseudogene TRBV3-2), the J call TRBJ2-3; 9 bases align to TRBD2. V lost 8 bases to trimming and J lost 0 bases; unmatched junction nucleotides: 9. The germline V gene has CDR1 LGHDT and CDR2 YNNKEL (reference sequence). The CDR3 length is 16 residues. CDR3 sequence: CASAPGLAASTDTQYF. The CDR3 DNA reads as TGTGCCAGCGCCCCGGGACTAGCAGCTAGCACAGATACGCAGTATTTT.

This rearrangement joins TRBV7-3 to TRBJ2-1, with D possibly TRBD1 on 6 matching bases. Between the trimmed V and J ends, which lost 6 bases and 4 bases, there was a span of 7 bases. Germline V gene data show CDR1 as SGHTA and CDR2 as FQGTGA. This CDR3 is 12 amino acids long. The CDR3 region has the DNA TGTGCCAGCAGTACAGGGTACAATGAGCAGTTCTTC. This encodes CASSTGYNEQFF. Full variable domain (outside the CDR3, taken from reference TRBV7-3 and TRBJ2-1): GAGVSQTPSNKVTEKGKYVELRCDPISGHTALYWYRQSLGQGPEFLIYFQGTGAADDSGLPNDRFFAVRPEGSVSTLKIQRTERGDSAVYLCASSTGYNEQFFGPGTRLTVL.

This chain connects TRBV30 to TRBJ2-4, with no clear D. The CDR3 covers 13 residues. Germline values: CDR1 GTSNPN, CDR2 SVGIG (reference sequence). V was trimmed by 2 bases and J by 0 bases, leaving 5 bases between them. The CDR3, as DNA: TGTGCCTGGAGTACTTTAGCCAAAAACATTCAGTACTTC. Translation: CAWSTLAKNIQYF. Drawing the rest from reference TRBV30 and TRBJ2-4, the complete variable domain is SQTIHQWPATLVQPVGSPLSLECTVEGTSNPNLYWYRQAAGRGLQLLFYSVGIGQISSEVPQNLSASRPQDRQFILSSKKLLLSDSGFYLCAWSTLAKNIQYFGAGTRLSVL.

This chain links TRBV7-2 with TRBJ1-1; TRBD1 might be the D (5 bases). Germline CDR1 reads SGHTA; CDR2 reads FQGNSA. CDR3 length equals 14 residues. The ends were cut back, 2 bases at V and 1 base at J, with 8 bases in the middle. The CDR3 here is CASSLQGRNTEAFF. The CDR3 nucleotides read TGTGCCAGCAGCTTACAGGGCCGGAACACTGAAGCTTTCTTT.

The chain combines TRBV19 with TRBJ2-6, with TRBD1 matching over 11 bases. V lost 1 base to trimming and J lost 1 base; unmatched junction nucleotides: 9. The germline V gene has CDR1 LNHDA and CDR2 SQIVND (reference sequence). This CDR3 region has 20 residues. CDR3 DNA: TGTGCCAGTAGTATAGTTGGGACAGGGGGGGGACCTTCTGGGGCCAACGTCCTGACTTTC. This gives the protein CASSIVGTGGGPSGANVLTF. Filled out from reference TRBV19 and TRBJ2-6, the complete variable domain reads DGGITQSPKYLFRKEGQNVTLSCEQNLNHDAMYWYRQDPGQGLRLIYYSQIVNDFQKGDIAEGYSVSREKKESFPLTVTSAQKNPTAFYLCASSIVGTGGGPSGANVLTFGAGSRLTVL.

This sequence joins TRBV4-2 and TRBJ1-2; 8 bases align to TRBD1. The CDR3 is made up of 15 amino acids. J gave up 4 bases and V 1 base, and 5 bases lay outside the gene matches. CDR1 and CDR2 (germline): LGHNA, YNFKEQ. As DNA, the CDR3 is TGTGCCAGCAGCCAAGCGACAGGGGTTATCTATGGCTACACCTTC. Amino acids: CASSQATGVIYGYTF.

The chain couples TRBV19 to TRBJ1-1, with a weak D call TRBD1 (5 bases). The CDR3 length is 12 residues. The germline CDR1 and CDR2 sequences are LNHDA and SQIVND (reference sequence). V was clipped by 7 bases and J by 7 bases, with 13 bases between them. In nucleotides, the CDR3 is TGTGCCAGTATGGGGGGAATAGTTGAAGCTTTCTTT. This gives the protein CASMGGIVEAFF. Full variable domain (outside the CDR3, taken from reference TRBV19 and TRBJ1-1): DGGITQSPKYLFRKEGQNVTLSCEQNLNHDAMYWYRQDPGQGLRLIYYSQIVNDFQKGDIAEGYSVSREKKESFPLTVTSAQKNPTAFYLCASMGGIVEAFFGQGTRLTVV.

The chain uses TRBV12-3 or TRBV12-4 and TRBJ2-1, with a tentative D call TRBD2 (5 bases). V was clipped by 5 bases and J by 15 bases, with 14 bases between them. The CDR3 consists of 11 residues. The CDR3 here is CASSLRGDLFF. In nucleotides, the CDR3 is TGTGCCAGCAGTCTTCGGGGTGACCTGTTCTTC.

This clone was detected once. The rearrangement uses TRBV9 and TRBJ2-1; 10 bases agree with TRBD2. There are 15 residues in the CDR3. Looked up from germline, CDR1 is SGDLS and CDR2 is YYNGEE. J was trimmed by 9 bases and V by 0 bases; bases with no gene match: 6. Here the CDR3 reads CASSVAPSGRGEQFF. The CDR3 coding sequence is TGTGCCAGCAGCGTAGCCCCTAGCGGGAGAGGTGAGCAGTTCTTC. The complete variable domain, with remaining parts taken from reference TRBV9 and TRBJ2-1, reads DSGVTQTPKHLITATGQRVTLRCSPRSGDLSVYWYQQSLDQGLQFLIQYYNGEERAKGNILERFSAQQFPDLHSELNLSSLELGDSALYFCASSVAPSGRGEQFFGPGTRLTVL.

With regard to this clone: The DNA is left out, because the CDR3 cannot be placed on it with certainty; the CDR3 is given as TCRdb lists it. The chain links TRBV9 to TRBJ2-1; TRBD1 reflects the table's D call only, with no check against the DNA. From germline, CDR1 is SGDLS and CDR2 YYNGEE. The CDR3 extends over 12 residues, inclusive of both ends. CDR3 in amino acids: CASSVGKGASFF.

The chain combines TRBV28 with TRBJ2-5; 7 bases map to TRBD1. There are 13 residues in the CDR3. V lost 6 bases and J lost 4; bases outside the gene matches: 5. CDR1 is MDHEN and CDR2 is SYDVKM in the germline V gene. The CDR3, as DNA: TGTGCCAGCAGGAACCAGGGGGTAGAGACCCAGTACTTC. Its protein product is CASRNQGVETQYF.

This clone was detected a few times. The CDR3, as DNA: TGTGCCAGCAGCTTAGGGGGCAATTCACCCCTCCACTTT. Protein sequence: CASSLGGNSPLHF. The rearrangement links TRBV9 to TRBJ1-6; 7 bases align to TRBD1. V dropped 4 bases and J dropped 7; count of bases not matched to a gene: 2. Germline V gene data show CDR1 as SGDLS and CDR2 as YYNGEE. The CDR3 covers 13 residues.

This clone occurred once. The chain uses TRBV27 and TRBJ2-7, with 11 positions matching TRBD2. Germline CDR1 MNHEY, CDR2 SMNVEV (reference sequence). This CDR3 spans 17 amino acids. The trim removed 1 base at V and 0 bases at J, leaving 5 bases unmatched. The CDR3 loop is CASSLLASGGSSYEQYF. As DNA, the CDR3 is TGTGCCAGCAGTTTATTGGCTAGCGGGGGGAGCTCCTACGAGCAGTACTTC.

The rearrangement links TRBV5-4 to TRBJ2-3; 7 bases align to TRBD2. Trimming at V came to 1 base and at J to 4 bases, leaving 3 bases not matched to a gene. The CDR3 has 14 amino acids. The germline V gene encodes CDR1 SGHNT and CDR2 YYREEE (reference sequence). DNA of the CDR3: TGTGCCAGCAGCTTGAGCGGGAACTCAGATACGCAGTATTTT. It is translated as CASSLSGNSDTQYF.

V is TRBV6-5 and J is TRBJ1-5; D gene uncertain. Trimming pared 0 bases from V and 6 bases from J, leaving 12 bases between. The CDR3 length is 15 residues. Per germline, CDR1 MNHEY and CDR2 SVGAGI. The CDR3 DNA reads as TGTGCCAGCAGTTACTCCAGTTCTGCAGGTCAGCCCCAGCATTTT. Its translation is CASSYSSSAGQPQHF.